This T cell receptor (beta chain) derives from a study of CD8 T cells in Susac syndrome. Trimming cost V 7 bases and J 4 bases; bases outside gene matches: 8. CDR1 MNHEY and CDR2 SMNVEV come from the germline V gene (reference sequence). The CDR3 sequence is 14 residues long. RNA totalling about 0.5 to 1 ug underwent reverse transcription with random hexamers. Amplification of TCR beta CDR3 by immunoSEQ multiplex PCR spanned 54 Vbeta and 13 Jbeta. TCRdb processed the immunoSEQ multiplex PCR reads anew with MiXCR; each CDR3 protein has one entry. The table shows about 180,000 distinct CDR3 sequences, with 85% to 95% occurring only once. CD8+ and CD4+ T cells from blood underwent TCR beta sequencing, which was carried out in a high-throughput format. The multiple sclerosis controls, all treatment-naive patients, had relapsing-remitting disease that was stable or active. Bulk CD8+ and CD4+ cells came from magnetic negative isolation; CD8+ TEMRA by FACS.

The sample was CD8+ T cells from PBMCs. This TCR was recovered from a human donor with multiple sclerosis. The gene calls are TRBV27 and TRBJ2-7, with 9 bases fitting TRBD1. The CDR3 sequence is CASMLGQGRYEQYF. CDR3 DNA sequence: TGTGCCAGCATGCTGGGACAGGGTAGGTACGAGCAGTACTTC.